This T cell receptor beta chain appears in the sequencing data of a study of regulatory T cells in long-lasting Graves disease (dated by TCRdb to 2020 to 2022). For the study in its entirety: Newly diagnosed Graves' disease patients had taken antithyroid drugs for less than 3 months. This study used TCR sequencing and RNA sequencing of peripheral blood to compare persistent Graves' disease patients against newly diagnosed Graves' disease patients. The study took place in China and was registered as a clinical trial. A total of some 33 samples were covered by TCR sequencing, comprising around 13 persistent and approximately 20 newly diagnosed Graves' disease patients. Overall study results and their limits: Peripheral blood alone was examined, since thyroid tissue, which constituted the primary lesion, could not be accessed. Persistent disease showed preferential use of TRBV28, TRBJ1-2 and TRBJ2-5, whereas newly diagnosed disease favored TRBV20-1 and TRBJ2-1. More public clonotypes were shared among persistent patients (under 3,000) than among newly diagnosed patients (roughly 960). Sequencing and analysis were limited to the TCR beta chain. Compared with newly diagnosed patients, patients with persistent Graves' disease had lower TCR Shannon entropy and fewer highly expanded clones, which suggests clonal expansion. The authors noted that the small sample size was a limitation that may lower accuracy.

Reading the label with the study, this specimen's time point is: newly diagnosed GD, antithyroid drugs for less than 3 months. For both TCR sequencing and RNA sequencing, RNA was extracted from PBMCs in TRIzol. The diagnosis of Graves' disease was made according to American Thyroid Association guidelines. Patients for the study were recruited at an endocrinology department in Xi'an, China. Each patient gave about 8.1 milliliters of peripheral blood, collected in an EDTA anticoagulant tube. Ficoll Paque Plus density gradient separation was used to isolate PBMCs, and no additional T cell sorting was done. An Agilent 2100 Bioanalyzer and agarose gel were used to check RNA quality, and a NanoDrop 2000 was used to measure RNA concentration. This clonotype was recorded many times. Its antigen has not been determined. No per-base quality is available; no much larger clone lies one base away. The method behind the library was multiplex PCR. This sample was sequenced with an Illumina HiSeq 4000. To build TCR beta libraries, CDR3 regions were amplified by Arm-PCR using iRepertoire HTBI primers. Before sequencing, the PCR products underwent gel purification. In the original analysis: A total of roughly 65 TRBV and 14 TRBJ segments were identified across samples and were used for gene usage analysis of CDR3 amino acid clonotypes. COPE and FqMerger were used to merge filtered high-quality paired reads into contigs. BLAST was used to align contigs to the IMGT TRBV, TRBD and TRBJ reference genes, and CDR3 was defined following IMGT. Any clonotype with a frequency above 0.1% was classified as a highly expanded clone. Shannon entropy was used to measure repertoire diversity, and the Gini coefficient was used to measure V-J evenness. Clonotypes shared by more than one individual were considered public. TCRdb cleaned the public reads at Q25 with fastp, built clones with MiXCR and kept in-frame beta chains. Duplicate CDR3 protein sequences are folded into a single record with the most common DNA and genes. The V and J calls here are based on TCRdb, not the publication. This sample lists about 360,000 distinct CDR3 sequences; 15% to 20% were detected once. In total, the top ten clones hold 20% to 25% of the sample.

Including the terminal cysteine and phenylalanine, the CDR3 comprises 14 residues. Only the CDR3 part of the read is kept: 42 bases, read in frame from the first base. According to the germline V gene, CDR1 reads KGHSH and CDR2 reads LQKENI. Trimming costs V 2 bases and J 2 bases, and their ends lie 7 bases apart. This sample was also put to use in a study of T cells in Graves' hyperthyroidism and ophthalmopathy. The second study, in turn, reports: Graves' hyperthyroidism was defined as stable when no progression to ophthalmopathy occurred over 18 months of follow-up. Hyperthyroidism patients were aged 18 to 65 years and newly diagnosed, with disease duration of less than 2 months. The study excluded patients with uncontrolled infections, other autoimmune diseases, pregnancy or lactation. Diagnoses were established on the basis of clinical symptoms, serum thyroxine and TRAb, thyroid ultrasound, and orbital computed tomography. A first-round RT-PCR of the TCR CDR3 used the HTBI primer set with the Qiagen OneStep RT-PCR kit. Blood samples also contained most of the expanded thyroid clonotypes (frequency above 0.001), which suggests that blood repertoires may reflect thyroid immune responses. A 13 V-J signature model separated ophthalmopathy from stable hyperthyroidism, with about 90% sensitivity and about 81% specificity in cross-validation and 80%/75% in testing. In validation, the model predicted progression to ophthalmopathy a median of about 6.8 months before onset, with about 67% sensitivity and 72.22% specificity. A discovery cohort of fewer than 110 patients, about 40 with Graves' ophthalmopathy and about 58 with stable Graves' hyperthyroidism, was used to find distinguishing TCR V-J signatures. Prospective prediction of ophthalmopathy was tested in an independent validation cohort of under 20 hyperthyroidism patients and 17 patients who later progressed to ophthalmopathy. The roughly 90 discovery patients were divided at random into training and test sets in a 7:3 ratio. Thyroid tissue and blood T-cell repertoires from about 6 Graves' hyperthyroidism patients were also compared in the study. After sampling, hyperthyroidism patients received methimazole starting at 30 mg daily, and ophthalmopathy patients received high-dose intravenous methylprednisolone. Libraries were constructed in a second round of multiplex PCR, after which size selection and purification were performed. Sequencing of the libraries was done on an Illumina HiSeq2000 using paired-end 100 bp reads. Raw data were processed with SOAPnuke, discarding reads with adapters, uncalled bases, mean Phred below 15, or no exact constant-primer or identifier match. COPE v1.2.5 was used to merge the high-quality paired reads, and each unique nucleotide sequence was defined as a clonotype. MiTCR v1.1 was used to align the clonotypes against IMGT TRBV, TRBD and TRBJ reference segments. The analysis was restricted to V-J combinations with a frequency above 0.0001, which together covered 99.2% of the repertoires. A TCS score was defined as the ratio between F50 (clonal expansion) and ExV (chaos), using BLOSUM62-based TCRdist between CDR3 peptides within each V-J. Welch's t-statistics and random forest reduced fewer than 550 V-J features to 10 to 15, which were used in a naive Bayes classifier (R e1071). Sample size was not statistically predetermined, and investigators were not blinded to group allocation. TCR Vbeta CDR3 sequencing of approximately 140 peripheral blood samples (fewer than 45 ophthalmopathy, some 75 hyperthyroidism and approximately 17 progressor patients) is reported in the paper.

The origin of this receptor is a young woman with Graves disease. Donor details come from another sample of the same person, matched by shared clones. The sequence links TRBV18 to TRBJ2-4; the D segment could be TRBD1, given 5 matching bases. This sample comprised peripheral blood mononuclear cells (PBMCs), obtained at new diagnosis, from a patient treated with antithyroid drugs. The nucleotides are TGTGCCAGCTCACCAACAGGAACCAAAAACATTCAGTACTTC. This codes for CASSPTGTKNIQYF.